These T cell receptor beta chains were read from a single sample in a study of human T cells and chemical hapten exposure. TCRdb recomputed calls from the RACE reads with MiXCR, one row per CDR3 protein. This repertoire shows 150,000 to 200,000 distinct CDR3 sequences, approximately 30% found once; its top ten account for 2.1%. The sequencing used whole blood, collected in connection with sensitization to the hapten diphenylcyclopropenone (DPC). All receptors come from a young woman with alopecia areata. Some clones in this sample may be carry-over from other donors' samples. Each CDR3 is given with its conserved first and last residue. The D gene is left open where the match is weak. The size of a clone is reported for some rows only, either as once, few or many, or as a class for expanded clones.

len: 11
v_gene: TRBV4-1
j_gene: TRBJ2-5
abundance: few
d_gene: NA
CDR3aa: CASRSIETQYF
CDR3nt: TGCGCCAGCAGGTCGATAGAGACCCAGTACTTC

len: 13
v_gene: TRBV9
j_gene: TRBJ2-7
abundance: few
d_gene: TRBD2
CDR3aa: CASSVGGGSEQYF
CDR3nt: TGTGCCAGCAGCGTAGGGGGGGGGTCCGAGCAGTACTTC

len: 17
v_gene: TRBV4-1
j_gene: TRBJ2-7
abundance: NA
d_gene: TRBD2
CDR3aa: CASSQDGWLAGDDEQYF
CDR3nt: TGCGCCAGCAGCCAAGATGGTTGGCTAGCGGGAGATGACGAGCAGTACTTC

len: 14
v_gene: TRBV5-1
j_gene: TRBJ2-7
abundance: NA
d_gene: TRBD1
CDR3aa: CASSRRQGPVEQYF
CDR3nt: TGCGCCAGCAGTAGAAGACAGGGGCCCGTCGAGCAGTACTTC

len: 13
v_gene: TRBV10-3
j_gene: TRBJ1-5
abundance: NA
d_gene: TRBD1
CDR3aa: CATNTGGNQPQHF
CDR3nt: TGTGCCACCAATACAGGGGGAAATCAGCCCCAGCATTTT

len: 11
v_gene: TRBV7-2
j_gene: TRBJ2-1
abundance: NA
d_gene: NA
CDR3aa: CASSLLDEQFF
CDR3nt: TGTGCCAGCAGCTTATTAGATGAGCAGTTCTTC

len: 14
v_gene: TRBV20-1
j_gene: TRBJ1-2
abundance: NA
d_gene: TRBD1
CDR3aa: CSADGDRVNYGYTF
CDR3nt: TGCAGTGCTGACGGGGACAGGGTGAACTATGGCTACACCTTC

len: 14
v_gene: TRBV20-1
j_gene: TRBJ2-7
abundance: NA
d_gene: TRBD2
CDR3aa: CSAGGLAMLGEQYF
CDR3nt: TGCAGTGCTGGGGGACTAGCGATGCTGGGCGAGCAGTACTTC

len: 15
v_gene: TRBV28
j_gene: TRBJ2-1
abundance: many
d_gene: TRBD2
CDR3aa: CASSHGLAGGNEQFF
CDR3nt: TGTGCCAGCAGCCACGGACTAGCGGGGGGCAATGAGCAGTTCTTC

len: 15
v_gene: TRBV6-2/TRBV6-3
j_gene: TRBJ2-1
abundance: NA
d_gene: TRBD2
CDR3aa: CASSYSPGTGTRGFF
CDR3nt: TGTGCCAGCAGTTACTCACCGGGAACCGGGACTAGAGGATTCTTC

len: 16
v_gene: TRBV12-3/TRBV12-4
j_gene: TRBJ2-7
abundance: few
d_gene: TRBD2
CDR3aa: CASSPGTSGSSYEQYF
CDR3nt: TGTGCCAGCAGTCCCGGGACTAGCGGGAGTTCCTACGAGCAGTACTTC

len: 16
v_gene: TRBV3-1
j_gene: TRBJ1-4
abundance: NA
d_gene: NA
CDR3aa: CASSHSGGALGEKLFF
CDR3nt: TGTGCCAGCAGCCACAGTGGGGGGGCTCTCGGTGAAAAACTGTTTTTT

len: 13
v_gene: TRBV27
j_gene: TRBJ1-2
abundance: many
d_gene: NA
CDR3aa: CASSFQGGYGYTF
CDR3nt: TGTGCCAGCAGTTTCCAGGGAGGCTATGGCTACACCTTC

len: 13
v_gene: TRBV7-2
j_gene: TRBJ2-5
abundance: few
d_gene: NA
CDR3aa: CASSLAPGGTQYF
CDR3nt: TGTGCCAGCAGCTTAGCCCCCGGAGGGACCCAGTACTTC

len: 14
v_gene: TRBV12-3/TRBV12-4
j_gene: TRBJ1-2
abundance: NA
d_gene: TRBD1
CDR3aa: CASRGPGQGYGYTF
CDR3nt: TGTGCCAGCAGGGGTCCGGGACAGGGGTATGGCTACACCTTC

len: 13
v_gene: TRBV29-1
j_gene: TRBJ2-5
abundance: few
d_gene: NA
CDR3aa: CSAGGRDLETQYF
CDR3nt: TGCAGCGCCGGGGGACGGGACCTGGAGACCCAGTACTTC

len: 14
v_gene: TRBV14
j_gene: TRBJ1-6
abundance: few
d_gene: NA
CDR3aa: CASNRNHPDSPLHF
CDR3nt: TGTGCCAGCAACCGAAACCATCCCGATTCACCCCTCCACTTT

len: 12
v_gene: TRBV27
j_gene: TRBJ2-1
abundance: NA
d_gene: NA
CDR3aa: CASSLQGNEQFF
CDR3nt: TGTGCCAGCAGTCTACAGGGTAATGAGCAGTTCTTC

len: 14
v_gene: TRBV7-3
j_gene: TRBJ1-5
abundance: NA
d_gene: NA
CDR3aa: CASSPGGGGHPQHF
CDR3nt: TGTGCCAGCAGCCCTGGGGGGGGAGGGCACCCCCAGCATTTT

len: 14
v_gene: TRBV7-2
j_gene: TRBJ2-1
abundance: few
d_gene: TRBD2
CDR3aa: CASRLAGGHNEQFF
CDR3nt: TGTGCCAGCAGGCTAGCGGGAGGACACAATGAGCAGTTCTTC

len: 14
v_gene: TRBV5-1
j_gene: TRBJ1-4
abundance: NA
d_gene: NA
CDR3aa: CASSQGQYNEKLFF
CDR3nt: TGCGCCAGCAGCCAAGGACAGTATAATGAAAAACTGTTTTTT

len: 12
v_gene: TRBV29-1
j_gene: TRBJ1-2
abundance: NA
d_gene: NA
CDR3aa: CSVDRANYGYTF
CDR3nt: TGCAGCGTTGACAGGGCTAACTATGGCTACACCTTC

len: 12
v_gene: TRBV20-1
j_gene: TRBJ2-7
abundance: few
d_gene: NA
CDR3aa: CSAREEGYEQYF
CDR3nt: TGCAGTGCTAGGGAAGAGGGCTACGAGCAGTACTTC

len: 14
v_gene: TRBV27
j_gene: TRBJ2-2
abundance: few
d_gene: NA
CDR3aa: CASIPRMNTGELFF
CDR3nt: TGTGCCAGCATTCCTCGGATGAACACCGGGGAGCTGTTTTTT

len: 12
v_gene: TRBV29-1
j_gene: TRBJ2-7
abundance: NA
d_gene: NA
CDR3aa: CSVDQDGYEQYF
CDR3nt: TGCAGCGTTGATCAGGACGGATACGAGCAGTACTTC

len: 18
v_gene: TRBV5-1
j_gene: TRBJ2-2
abundance: few
d_gene: NA
CDR3aa: CASSLGRRGPTNTGELFF
CDR3nt: TGCGCCAGCAGCTTGGGTCGTCGGGGGCCCACGAACACCGGGGAGCTGTTTTTT

len: 15
v_gene: TRBV24-1
j_gene: TRBJ2-3
abundance: once
d_gene: TRBD2
CDR3aa: CATSDNLAGEDTQYF
CDR3nt: TGTGCCACCAGTGATAACCTAGCGGGGGAAGATACGCAGTATTTT

len: 15
v_gene: TRBV29-1
j_gene: TRBJ2-5
abundance: few
d_gene: TRBD1
CDR3aa: CSVESGQGASETQYF
CDR3nt: TGCAGCGTGGAATCGGGACAGGGGGCTTCAGAGACCCAGTACTTC

len: 12
v_gene: TRBV20-1
j_gene: TRBJ2-5
abundance: few
d_gene: NA
CDR3aa: CSARGPRETQYF
CDR3nt: TGCAGTGCCAGAGGCCCGAGGGAGACCCAGTACTTC

len: 13
v_gene: TRBV7-3
j_gene: TRBJ2-5
abundance: few
d_gene: NA
CDR3aa: CASSLRPAETQYF
CDR3nt: TGTGCCAGCAGCTTAAGACCCGCTGAGACCCAGTACTTC

len: 13
v_gene: TRBV11-2
j_gene: TRBJ2-1
abundance: few
d_gene: NA
CDR3aa: CASSLGGSSEQFF
CDR3nt: TGTGCCAGCAGCTTAGGGGGGTCGAGTGAGCAGTTCTTC

len: 13
v_gene: TRBV20-1
j_gene: TRBJ2-1
abundance: NA
d_gene: NA
CDR3aa: CSATSPPVGEQFF
CDR3nt: TGCAGTGCTACTAGCCCCCCAGTGGGTGAGCAGTTCTTC

len: 13
v_gene: TRBV20-1
j_gene: TRBJ1-1
abundance: few
d_gene: TRBD1
CDR3aa: CSARTGQGIEAFF
CDR3nt: TGCAGTGCTAGGACGGGACAGGGGATAGAAGCTTTCTTT

len: 13
v_gene: TRBV9
j_gene: TRBJ2-7
abundance: many
d_gene: TRBD2
CDR3aa: CASSVDQLAEQYF
CDR3nt: TGTGCCAGCAGCGTCGACCAACTAGCGGAGCAGTACTTC

len: 18
v_gene: TRBV20-1
j_gene: TRBJ2-1
abundance: few
d_gene: TRBD2
CDR3aa: CSARERRGLAGGLGEQFF
CDR3nt: TGCAGTGCTAGAGAGAGACGGGGACTAGCGGGAGGGCTGGGTGAGCAGTTCTTC

len: 15
v_gene: TRBV2
j_gene: TRBJ2-3
abundance: NA
d_gene: TRBD2
CDR3aa: CASKQDGGAADTQYF
CDR3nt: TGTGCCAGCAAACAGGACGGGGGGGCCGCAGATACGCAGTATTTT

len: 14
v_gene: TRBV6-1
j_gene: TRBJ1-1
abundance: NA
d_gene: NA
CDR3aa: CASRGDTPNTEAFF
CDR3nt: TGTGCCAGCAGGGGAGACACCCCGAACACTGAAGCTTTCTTT

len: 13
v_gene: TRBV3-1
j_gene: TRBJ1-5
abundance: NA
d_gene: NA
CDR3aa: CASSQGPSGPQHF
CDR3nt: TGTGCCAGCAGCCAAGGCCCTTCGGGCCCCCAGCATTTT

len: 14
v_gene: TRBV15
j_gene: TRBJ1-2
abundance: few
d_gene: NA
CDR3aa: CATSRPGTEYGYTF
CDR3nt: TGTGCCACCAGCAGACCCGGGACCGAATATGGCTACACCTTC

len: 13
v_gene: TRBV7-9
j_gene: TRBJ2-3
abundance: NA
d_gene: NA
CDR3aa: CASSSPGTDTQYF
CDR3nt: TGTGCCAGCAGCTCCCCCGGCACAGATACGCAGTATTTT

len: 14
v_gene: TRBV20-1
j_gene: TRBJ2-1
abundance: NA
d_gene: NA
CDR3aa: CSAQGGGSYNEQFF
CDR3nt: TGCAGTGCCCAGGGGGGCGGGAGCTACAATGAGCAGTTCTTC

len: 12
v_gene: TRBV27
j_gene: TRBJ2-7
abundance: few
d_gene: NA
CDR3aa: CASSSRLDEQYF
CDR3nt: TGTGCCAGCAGTTCCCGCCTGGACGAGCAGTACTTC

len: 14
v_gene: TRBV6-5
j_gene: TRBJ1-1
abundance: NA
d_gene: NA
CDR3aa: CASSYSNVGQRAFF
CDR3nt: TGTGCCAGCAGTTACTCGAATGTGGGGCAGCGAGCTTTCTTT

len: 14
v_gene: TRBV30
j_gene: TRBJ2-2
abundance: NA
d_gene: NA
CDR3aa: CAWLAPDYTGELFF
CDR3nt: TGTGCCTGGCTCGCTCCGGATTACACCGGGGAGCTGTTTTTT

len: 12
v_gene: TRBV3-1
j_gene: TRBJ2-7
abundance: few
d_gene: TRBD2
CDR3aa: CASSRTSGEQYF
CDR3nt: TGTGCCAGCAGCCGAACTAGCGGAGAGCAGTACTTC

len: 14
v_gene: TRBV5-1
j_gene: TRBJ1-1
abundance: NA
d_gene: NA
CDR3aa: CASSLSPRNTEAFF
CDR3nt: TGCGCCAGCAGCTTGAGTCCCAGGAACACTGAAGCTTTCTTT